The clone carrying this TCR beta chain was seen more than once but under ten times. What it binds is unknown. The sample comes from a study of STAT3 mutations in large granular lymphocyte leukemia. General study findings and limits: Variable sampling intervals and differing treatment regimens complicated linking therapy response to TCR clonal burden changes. Every T-cell large granular lymphocyte leukemia patient had at least one immunodominant TCR beta clonotype. In several patients, dominant TCR clone burden exceeded STAT3 mutant burden, suggesting STAT3 mutation arose secondarily.

Germline V gives CDR1 SGHDT, CDR2 YYEEEE. Trimming pared 5 bases from V and 2 bases from J, leaving 4 bases between. This CDR3 has 11 residues. Repertoires were generated with immunoSEQ multiplex PCR, while TCRdb's copy carries only in-frame clones and drops some. The table shows about 5,400 clones, with roughly 50% occurring only once. This receptor was identified in a woman in her 70s with T-cell large granular lymphocyte leukemia. Some clones in this sample may be carry-over from other donors' samples. The chain links TRBV5-6 to TRBJ2-5, with D hard to call. The specimen sequenced was peripheral blood mononuclear cells. Written as DNA, the CDR3 is TGTGCCAGCAGACAGCAAGAGACCCAGTACTTC. It specifies CASRQQETQYF.